The 21 T cell receptor beta chains below were found in one sample sequenced in a study of CD8 T cells in ankylosing spondylitis (dated by TCRdb to the late 2010s). Library method: 5' RACE. The sample was run on an Illumina HiSeq 2500. TCRdb reran the public reads through fastp at Q25 and MiXCR, keeping productive beta chains. Rows matching on CDR3 protein sequence are summarized as one entry with the most common DNA and genes. For this sample there are a few hundred thousand distinct CDR3 sequences; roughly 25% appear just once. The ten largest clones take up 0.5% to 0.75% of the sample. Sample: blood, either unsorted or a sorted T cell fraction (not recorded which). The receptors were gathered from a male donor with ankylosing spondylitis or in good health (not recorded which).

In this sample, this clonotype turned up many times. The chain carries TRBV7-2 and TRBJ1-1; D is perhaps TRBD1 (5 bases). The CDR3 has 13 residues. V was clipped by 4 bases and J by 8 bases, with 14 bases between them. Germline assignment: CDR1 SGHTA and CDR2 FQGNSA. Here the CDR3 DNA reads TGTGCCAGCAGCTCGAACCTGGCAGGGGAAGCTTTCTTT. Translation gives CASSSNLAGEAFF. Using reference TRBV7-2 and TRBJ1-1 for the parts outside the CDR3, the full variable domain is GAGVSQSPSNKVTEKGKDVELRCDPISGHTALYWYRQSLGQGLEFLIYFQGNSAPDKSGLPSDRFSAERTGGSVSTLTIQRTQQEDSAVYLCASSSNLAGEAFFGQGTRLTVV.

This clonotype has only a few counts. The chain couples TRBV12-3 or TRBV12-4 to TRBJ2-7, with 7 bases fitting TRBD2. The CDR3 is made up of 13 amino acids. V shed 7 bases, J shed 6 bases, and the junction held 9 bases outside the gene matches. CDR3 region: CASTWGGTGEQYF. CDR3 coding DNA: TGTGCCAGCACCTGGGGGGGGACGGGCGAGCAGTACTTC.

V is TRBV10-3 and J is TRBJ2-7; 7 bases agree with TRBD1. CDR1 and CDR2 from the germline V gene are ENHRY and SYGVKD. The CDR3 has 15 residues. V trimming: 3 bases; J trimming: 1 base; junction bases outside the gene matches: 6. Here the CDR3 DNA reads TGTGCCATCAGTGACGGACAGGACCTTTCCTACGAGCAGTACTTC. Protein product: CAISDGQDLSYEQYF.

This chain joins TRBV20-1 and TRBJ2-7, with a weak D call TRBD2 (5 bases). This CDR3 is built from 13 residues. Trimming left V 4 bases short and J 6 bases short, with 16 bases between. Germline CDR1 is DFQATT and CDR2 is SNEGSKA (reference sequence). The CDR3 region has the DNA TGCAGTGCTACCACCAGCTCGGGGTCCGAGCAGTACTTC. This gives the protein CSATTSSGSEQYF.

Only a few counts were recorded for this clonotype. The V and J genes are TRBV29-1 and TRBJ2-7; 10 bases line up with TRBD2. This CDR3 is 15 amino acids long. The junction had 10 bases not matched to a gene; V was cut back by 6 bases and J by 2 bases. Germline V lookup: CDR1 SQVTM, CDR2 ANQGSEA. The CDR3 region has the DNA TGCAGCGTCGTTCTCGGTCTAGCGGGGGCCTACGAGCAGTACTTC. Residues: CSVVLGLAGAYEQYF.

This clonotype has ten or more counts. The chain joins TRBV29-1 to TRBJ2-5; TRBD1 matches 10 bases. The CDR3 runs 15 residues. Per the germline V gene, CDR1 is SQVTM and CDR2 is ANQGSEA. Trimming took 8 bases from V and 4 from J; bases not matched to a gene: 13. CDR3 sequence (DNA): TGCAGCCTCCACACGTGGGACAGGGGAGGAGAGACCCAGTACTTC. It yields the protein CSLHTWDRGGETQYF.

This clonotype was observed a handful of times. The rearrangement uses TRBV20-1 and TRBJ2-5, with no clear D. Germline V gene data show CDR1 as DFQATT and CDR2 as SNEGSKA (reference sequence). The CDR3 extends over 13 amino acids. Trimming took 0 bases from V and 2 from J, leaving 7 bases between them. This chain's CDR3 is CSARDNTQETQYF. CDR3 nucleotide sequence: TGCAGTGCTAGAGATAACACACAAGAGACCCAGTACTTC.

The chain employs TRBV29-1 and TRBJ1-1; the D is unclear. There are 12 residues in the CDR3. V lost 6 bases, J lost 3 bases, and 11 bases lay in between. Germline CDR1 SQVTM, CDR2 ANQGSEA. The CDR3 is CSVGLGDTEAFF. Written as DNA, the CDR3 is TGCAGCGTCGGCCTGGGAGACACTGAAGCTTTCTTT.

This clonotype showed up many times. The chain links TRBV5-6 to TRBJ1-6, with D perhaps matching TRBD1 (5 bases). CDR1 and CDR2 (germline): SGHDT, YYEEEE. Deletions cut 2 bases from V and 1 base from J, with 10 bases between. CDR3 length equals 16 residues. The CDR3 nucleotides are TGTGCCAGCAGCTTCCAGGGAAAATCCTATAATTCACCCCTCCACTTT. It translates to CASSFQGKSYNSPLHF.

This clonotype was picked up many times. The V gene is TRBV20-1, the J gene TRBJ1-3; D gene ambiguous. CDR1 is DFQATT and CDR2 is SNEGSKA in the germline V gene (reference sequence). V was trimmed by 6 bases and J by 0 bases, leaving 9 bases between them. The CDR3 is made up of 13 amino acids. The CDR3 DNA follows: TGCAGTGCGCCGGTCCTCTCTGGAAACACCATATATTTT. This codes for CSAPVLSGNTIYF.

V and J are TRBV15 and TRBJ2-1; D call uncertain. The V gene lost 5 bases and the J gene lost 3 bases, with 8 bases spanning the gap. The germline CDR1 and CDR2 sequences are LNHNV and YYDKDF (reference sequence). This CDR3 contains 13 residues. CDR3 residues: CATSQQNYNEQFF. CDR3 DNA sequence: TGTGCCACCAGCCAACAGAACTACAATGAGCAGTTCTTC. Looking up the rest from reference TRBV15 and TRBJ2-1 gives the full variable domain: DAMVIQNPRYQVTQFGKPVTLSCSQTLNHNVMYWYQQKSSQAPKLLFHYYDKDFNNEADTPDNFQSRRPNTSFCFLDIRSPGLGDTAMYLCATSQQNYNEQFFGPGTRLTVL.

This clonotype was counted only a few times. The chain uses TRBV28 and TRBJ1-5; D ambiguous. Germline CDR1 reads MDHEN; CDR2 reads SYDVKM. V was pared by 3 bases and J by 0 bases, with 15 bases between. This CDR3 has 17 amino acids. DNA for the CDR3: TGTGCCAGCAGTTTTCGACCAGGACGGTATAGCAATCAGCCCCAGCATTTT. It specifies CASSFRPGRYSNQPQHF.

This clonotype was counted many times. This chain links TRBV29-1 with TRBJ2-7; TRBD1 might be the D (5 bases). V dropped 4 bases and J dropped 3 bases, with 7 bases sitting between them. Germline CDR1 reads SQVTM; CDR2 reads ANQGSEA. The CDR3 extends over 11 amino acids. The CDR3 DNA reads as TGCAGCGTTGTGGGGCACTACGAGCAGTACTTC. It yields the protein CSVVGHYEQYF.

This clonotype came up many times. In DNA form, the CDR3 reads TGTGCCAGCAGTACCCGCGTCCGTAGCAATCAGCCCCAGCATTTT. Translation: CASSTRVRSNQPQHF. The rearrangement links TRBV12-3 or TRBV12-4 to TRBJ1-5; D is unclear. Trimming took off 5 bases at V and 0 bases at J, with 11 bases between the two ends. The CDR3 is 15 residues long.

The chain is built from TRBV7-2 and TRBJ2-7, with D possibly TRBD1 on 5 matching bases. Between the trimmed V and J ends, which lost 1 base and 7 bases, there was a span of 17 bases. CDR3 size: 15 residues. Germline V CDR1 and CDR2: SGHTA, FQGNSA. The CDR3 region is CASSLGLQVRGEQYF. DNA of the CDR3: TGTGCCAGCAGCTTAGGTCTACAGGTTAGAGGAGAGCAGTACTTC.

The sample holds many counts of this clonotype. The chain couples TRBV29-1 to TRBJ1-4, with 9 bases matching TRBD1. CDR1 is SQVTM and CDR2 is ANQGSEA in the germline V gene. This CDR3 spans 14 amino acids. The V segment lost 1 base and the J segment 11 bases; nucleotides outside the gene matches: 8. This chain's CDR3 is CSVEVGTGLGKLFF. In DNA form, the CDR3 reads TGCAGCGTTGAAGTGGGGACAGGGCTCGGGAAACTGTTTTTT.

At least ten counts were recorded for this clonotype. The rearrangement joins TRBV9 to TRBJ2-5; D call uncertain. The CDR3 is made up of 14 amino acids. The V gene's germline CDR1 is SGDLS and CDR2 YYNGEE. V was pared by 0 bases and J by 3 bases, with 9 bases between. The CDR3 reads CASSVGWAEETQYF. CDR3 in DNA: TGTGCCAGCAGCGTAGGATGGGCAGAAGAGACCCAGTACTTC.

This clonotype was seen many times. The chain joins TRBV12-3 or TRBV12-4 to TRBJ2-2, with D possibly matching TRBD2 (5 bases). The V end lost 3 bases, the J end lost 5 bases, and 7 bases lay between the germline ends. The CDR3 is 13 amino acids. The chain's CDR3 is CASSFRGTGELFF. The CDR3 DNA sequence: TGTGCCAGCAGTTTCAGAGGGACCGGGGAGCTGTTTTTT.

In its sample, this clonotype was seen many times. The chain couples TRBV4-1 to TRBJ2-3; maybe TRBD2 (7 bases). Trimming pared 3 bases from V and 8 bases from J, leaving 18 bases between. Germline V gene sequence: CDR1 MGHRA, CDR2 YSYEKL. The CDR3 loop spans 15 amino acids. The DNA of the CDR3 is TGCGCCAGCAGCCAGGGCCGGGGGGCCCCAGGTACGCAGTATTTT. This gives the protein CASSQGRGAPGTQYF.

J is TRBJ2-1 and V is TRBV15, with D possibly matching TRBD1 (6 bases). The V and J ends lost 0 bases and 10 bases respectively, with 10 bases between them. Per germline, CDR1 LNHNV and CDR2 YYDKDF (reference sequence). The CDR3 has 13 residues. In DNA, the CDR3 is TGTGCCACCAGCAGAGAGGGGGCAAGGGAGCAGTTCTTC. It yields the protein CATSREGAREQFF.

A note on this clonotype: Sequence at one end of the junction differs from germline and may be a read error. This chain uses TRBV11-3 with TRBJ2-2; no clear D gene. The CDR3 covers 15 residues. The germline CDR1 and CDR2 sequences are SGHNT and YENEEA. The chain's CDR3 is CASTLSLMTSGELFF. CDR3 DNA sequence: TGTGCCAGCACCTTATCCCTTATGACGTCCGGGGAGCTGTTTTTT.